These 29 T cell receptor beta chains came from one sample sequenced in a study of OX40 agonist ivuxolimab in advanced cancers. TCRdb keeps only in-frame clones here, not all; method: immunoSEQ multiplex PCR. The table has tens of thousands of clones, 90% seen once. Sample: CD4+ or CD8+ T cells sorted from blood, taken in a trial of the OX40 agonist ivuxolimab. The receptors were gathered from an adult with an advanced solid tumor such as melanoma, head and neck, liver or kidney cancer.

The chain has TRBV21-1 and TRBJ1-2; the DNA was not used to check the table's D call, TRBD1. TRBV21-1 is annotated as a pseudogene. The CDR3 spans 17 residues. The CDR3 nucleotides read TGTGCCAGCAGCAACACCCGCTGGGACACCGCTAACTATGGCTACACCTTC. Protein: CASSNTRWDTANYGYTF.

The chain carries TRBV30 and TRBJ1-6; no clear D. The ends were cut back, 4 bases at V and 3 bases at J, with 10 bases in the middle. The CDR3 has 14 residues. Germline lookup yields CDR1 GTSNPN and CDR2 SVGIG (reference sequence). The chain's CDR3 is CAWTQVFYNSPLHF. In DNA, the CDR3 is TGTGCCTGGACCCAAGTCTTCTATAATTCACCCCTCCACTTT.

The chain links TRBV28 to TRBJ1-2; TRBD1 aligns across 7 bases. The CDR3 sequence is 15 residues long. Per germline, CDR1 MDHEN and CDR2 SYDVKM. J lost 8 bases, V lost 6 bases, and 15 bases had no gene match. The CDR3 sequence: CASRAEGQYINGYTF. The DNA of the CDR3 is TGTGCCAGCAGGGCCGAGGGACAGTACATTAACGGCTACACCTTC.

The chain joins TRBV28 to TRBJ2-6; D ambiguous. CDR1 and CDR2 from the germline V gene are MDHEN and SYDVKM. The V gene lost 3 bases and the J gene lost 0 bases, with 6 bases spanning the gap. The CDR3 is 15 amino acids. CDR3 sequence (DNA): TGTGCCAGCAGTTTTTGGGGCTCTGGGGCCAACGTCCTGACTTTC. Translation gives CASSFWGSGANVLTF.

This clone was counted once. CDR3 nucleotide sequence: TGTGCCAGCAGCTCCCCCGCAGGACTAAACACCGGGGAGCTGTTTTTT. This codes for CASSSPAGLNTGELFF. The chain carries TRBV5-4 and TRBJ2-2; D is possibly TRBD2 (6 bases). V was trimmed by 3 bases and J by 2 bases, leaving 14 bases between them. The CDR3 has 16 residues. CDR1 and CDR2 (germline): SGHNT, YYREEE (reference sequence).

CDR3 in DNA: TGCAGCGTTGGGGGACTAGCGGGGGGCAATGAGCAGTTCTTC. Translation: CSVGGLAGGNEQFF. The chain links TRBV29-1 to TRBJ2-1; TRBD2 matches 15 bases. The CDR3 contains 14 residues. The V gene's germline CDR1 is SQVTM and CDR2 ANQGSEA. Unmatched junction bases numbered 1, after V lost 4 bases and J lost 6 bases.

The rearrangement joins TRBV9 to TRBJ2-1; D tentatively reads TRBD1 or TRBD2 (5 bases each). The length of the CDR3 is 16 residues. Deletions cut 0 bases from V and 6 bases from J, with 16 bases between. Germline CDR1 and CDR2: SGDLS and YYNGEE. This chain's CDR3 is CASSVDVALGVNEQFF. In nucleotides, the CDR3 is TGTGCCAGCAGCGTAGACGTTGCGTTGGGGGTCAATGAGCAGTTCTTC.

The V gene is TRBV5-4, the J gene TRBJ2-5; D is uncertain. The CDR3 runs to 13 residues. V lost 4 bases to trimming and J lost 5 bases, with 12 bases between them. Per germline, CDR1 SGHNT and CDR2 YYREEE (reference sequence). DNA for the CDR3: TGTGCCAGCAGCCGTATGTTCGGGGAGACCCAGTACTTC. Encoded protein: CASSRMFGETQYF.

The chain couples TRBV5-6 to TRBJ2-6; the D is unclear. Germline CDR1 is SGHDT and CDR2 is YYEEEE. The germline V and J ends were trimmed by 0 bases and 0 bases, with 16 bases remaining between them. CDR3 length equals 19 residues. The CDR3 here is CASSLAKGRSRSGANVLTF. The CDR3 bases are TGTGCCAGCAGCTTGGCCAAGGGCAGGTCGCGCTCTGGGGCCAACGTCCTGACTTTC.

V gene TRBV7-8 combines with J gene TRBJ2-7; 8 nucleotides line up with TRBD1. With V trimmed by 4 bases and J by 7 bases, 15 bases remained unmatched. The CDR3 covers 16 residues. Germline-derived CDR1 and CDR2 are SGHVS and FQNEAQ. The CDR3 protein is CASSSTKRQGIYEQYF. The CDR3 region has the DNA TGTGCCAGCAGCTCTACCAAAAGACAGGGGATCTATGAGCAGTACTTC.

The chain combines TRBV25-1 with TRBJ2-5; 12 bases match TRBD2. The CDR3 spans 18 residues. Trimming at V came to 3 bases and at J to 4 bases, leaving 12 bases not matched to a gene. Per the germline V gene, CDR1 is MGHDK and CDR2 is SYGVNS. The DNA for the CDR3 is TGTGCCAGCAGTGATCACTCCGCCCCGACTAGCGGGAGAGAGACCCAGTACTTC. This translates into CASSDHSAPTSGRETQYF.

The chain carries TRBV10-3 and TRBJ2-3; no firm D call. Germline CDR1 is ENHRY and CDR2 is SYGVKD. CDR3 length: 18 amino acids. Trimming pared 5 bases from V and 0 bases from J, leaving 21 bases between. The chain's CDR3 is CAISKSRNDMGSTDTQYF. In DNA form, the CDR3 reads TGTGCCATCAGTAAGAGTCGGAACGACATGGGGAGCACAGATACGCAGTATTTT.

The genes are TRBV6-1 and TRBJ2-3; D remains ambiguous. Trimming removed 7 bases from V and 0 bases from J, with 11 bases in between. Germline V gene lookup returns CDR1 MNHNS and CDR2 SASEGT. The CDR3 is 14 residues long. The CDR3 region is CASKGTESTDTQYF. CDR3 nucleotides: TGTGCCAGCAAGGGCACTGAGAGCACAGATACGCAGTATTTT.

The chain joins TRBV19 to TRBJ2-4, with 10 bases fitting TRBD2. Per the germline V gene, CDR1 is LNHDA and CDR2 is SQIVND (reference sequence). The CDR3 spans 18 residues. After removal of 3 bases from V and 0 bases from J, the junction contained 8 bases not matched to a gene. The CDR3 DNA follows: TGTGCCAGTAGTATCGCGGCTAGCGGGAGTATAGCCAAAAACATTCAGTACTTC. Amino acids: CASSIAASGSIAKNIQYF. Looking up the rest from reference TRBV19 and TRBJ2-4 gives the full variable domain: DGGITQSPKYLFRKEGQNVTLSCEQNLNHDAMYWYRQDPGQGLRLIYYSQIVNDFQKGDIAEGYSVSREKKESFPLTVTSAQKNPTAFYLCASSIAASGSIAKNIQYFGAGTRLSVL.

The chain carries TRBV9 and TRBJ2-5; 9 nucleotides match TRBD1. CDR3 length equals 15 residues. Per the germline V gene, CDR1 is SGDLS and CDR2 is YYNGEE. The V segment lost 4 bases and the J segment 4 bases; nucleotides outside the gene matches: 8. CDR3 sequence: CASSLGQGPGETQYF. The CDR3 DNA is TGTGCCAGCAGCTTAGGACAGGGGCCAGGAGAGACCCAGTACTTC.

Here the CDR3 reads CSVEHGPSRKTF. DNA of the CDR3: TGCAGCGTTGAGCACGGTCCCTCTCGGAAAACCTTC. The chain is built from TRBV29-1 and TRBJ1-2, with D hard to call. Looked up from germline, CDR1 is SQVTM and CDR2 is ANQGSEA. The length of the CDR3 is 12 residues. V lost 3 bases and J lost 14, with 19 bases in between.

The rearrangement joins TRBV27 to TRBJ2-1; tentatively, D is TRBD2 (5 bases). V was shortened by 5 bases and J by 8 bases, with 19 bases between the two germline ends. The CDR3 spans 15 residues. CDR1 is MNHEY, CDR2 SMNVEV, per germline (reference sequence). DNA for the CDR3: TGTGCCAGCAGTCACGACTCGGGATTTGTCGATGAGCAGTTCTTC. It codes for CASSHDSGFVDEQFF.

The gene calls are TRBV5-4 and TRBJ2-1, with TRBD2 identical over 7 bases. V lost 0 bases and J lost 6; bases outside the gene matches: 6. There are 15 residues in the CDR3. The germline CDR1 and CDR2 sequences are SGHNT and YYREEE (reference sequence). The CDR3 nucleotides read TGTGCCAGCAGCTTGGTTGGCGGGAGCCCCAATGAGCAGTTCTTC. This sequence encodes CASSLVGGSPNEQFF.

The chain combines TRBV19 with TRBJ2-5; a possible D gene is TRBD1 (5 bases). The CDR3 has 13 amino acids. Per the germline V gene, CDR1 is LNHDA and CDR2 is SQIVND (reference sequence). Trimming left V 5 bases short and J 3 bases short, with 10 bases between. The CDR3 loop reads CASSRQSEETQYF. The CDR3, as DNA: TGTGCCAGTAGTCGACAGAGCGAAGAGACCCAGTACTTC.

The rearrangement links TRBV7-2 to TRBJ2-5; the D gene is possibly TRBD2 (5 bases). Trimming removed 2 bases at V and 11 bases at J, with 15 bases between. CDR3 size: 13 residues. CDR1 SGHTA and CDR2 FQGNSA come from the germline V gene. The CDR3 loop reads CASSLFSFGEQYF. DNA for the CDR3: TGTGCCAGCAGCTTATTCTCCTTCGGGGAGCAGTACTTC.

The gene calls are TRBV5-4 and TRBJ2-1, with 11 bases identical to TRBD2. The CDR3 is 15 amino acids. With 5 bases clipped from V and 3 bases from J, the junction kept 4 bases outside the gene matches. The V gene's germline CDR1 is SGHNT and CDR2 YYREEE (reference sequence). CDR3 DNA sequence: TGTGCCAGCAGTTTAGGACTAGCGGGCTACAATGAGCAGTTCTTC. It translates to CASSLGLAGYNEQFF. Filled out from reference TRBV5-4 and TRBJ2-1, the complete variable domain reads ETGVTQSPTHLIKTRGQQVTLRCSSQSGHNTVSWYQQALGQGPQFIFQYYREEENGRGNFPPRFSGLQFPNYSSELNVNALELDDSALYLCASSLGLAGYNEQFFGPGTRLTVL.

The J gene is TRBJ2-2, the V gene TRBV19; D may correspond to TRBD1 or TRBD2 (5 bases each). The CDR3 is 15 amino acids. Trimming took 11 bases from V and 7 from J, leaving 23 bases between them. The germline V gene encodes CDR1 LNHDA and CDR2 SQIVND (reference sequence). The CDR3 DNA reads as TGTGCCTCACAGGCCCAAGGGAGTGGGAACGGGGAGCTGTTTTTT. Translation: CASQAQGSGNGELFF.

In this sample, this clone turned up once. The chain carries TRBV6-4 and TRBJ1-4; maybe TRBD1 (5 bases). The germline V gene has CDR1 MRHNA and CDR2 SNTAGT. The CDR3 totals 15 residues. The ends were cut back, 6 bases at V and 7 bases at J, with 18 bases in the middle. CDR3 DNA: TGTGCCAGCAGCGCAGAAGGAGGGGCGTCTGAAAAACTGTTTTTT. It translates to CASSAEGGASEKLFF.

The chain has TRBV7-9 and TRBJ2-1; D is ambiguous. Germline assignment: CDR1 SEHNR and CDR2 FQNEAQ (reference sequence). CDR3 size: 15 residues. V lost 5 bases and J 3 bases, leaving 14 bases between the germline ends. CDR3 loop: CASSLLGDVYNEQFF. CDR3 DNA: TGTGCCAGCAGCCTCTTAGGAGACGTCTACAATGAGCAGTTCTTC.

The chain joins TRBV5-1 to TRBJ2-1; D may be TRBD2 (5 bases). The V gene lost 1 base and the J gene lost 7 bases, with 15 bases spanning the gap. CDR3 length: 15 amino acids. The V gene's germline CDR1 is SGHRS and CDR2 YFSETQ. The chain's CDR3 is CASSLISGRLNEQFF. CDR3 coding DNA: TGCGCCAGCAGCTTGATCTCGGGAAGGCTGAATGAGCAGTTCTTC.

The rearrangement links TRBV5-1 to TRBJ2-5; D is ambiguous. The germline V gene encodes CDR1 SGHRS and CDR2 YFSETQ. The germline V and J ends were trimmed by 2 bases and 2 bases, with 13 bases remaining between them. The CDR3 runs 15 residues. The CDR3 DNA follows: TGCGCCAGCAGCTTCGCCGCGCGAGCACAAGAGACCCAGTACTTC. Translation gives CASSFAARAQETQYF.

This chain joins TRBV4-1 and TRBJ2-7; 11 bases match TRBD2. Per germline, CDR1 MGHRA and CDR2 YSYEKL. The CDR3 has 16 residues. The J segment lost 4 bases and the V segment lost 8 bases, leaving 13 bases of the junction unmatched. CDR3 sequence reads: CASSPLLAGGVYEQYF. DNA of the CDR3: TGCGCCAGCTCCCCCCTGCTAGCGGGAGGCGTATACGAGCAGTACTTC.

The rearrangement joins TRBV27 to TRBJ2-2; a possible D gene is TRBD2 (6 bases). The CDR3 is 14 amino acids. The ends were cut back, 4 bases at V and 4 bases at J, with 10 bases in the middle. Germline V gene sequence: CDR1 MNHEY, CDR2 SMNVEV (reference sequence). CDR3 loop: CASSWGVSTGELFF. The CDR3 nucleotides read TGTGCCAGCAGTTGGGGGGTTTCCACCGGGGAGCTGTTTTTT.

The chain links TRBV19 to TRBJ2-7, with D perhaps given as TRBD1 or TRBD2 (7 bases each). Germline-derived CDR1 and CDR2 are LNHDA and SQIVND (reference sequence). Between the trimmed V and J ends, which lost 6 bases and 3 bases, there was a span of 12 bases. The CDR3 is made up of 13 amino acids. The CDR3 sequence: CASSAGGGYEQYF. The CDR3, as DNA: TGTGCCAGTAGCGCAGGGGGGGGCTACGAGCAGTACTTC. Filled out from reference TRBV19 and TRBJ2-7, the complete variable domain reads DGGITQSPKYLFRKEGQNVTLSCEQNLNHDAMYWYRQDPGQGLRLIYYSQIVNDFQKGDIAEGYSVSREKKESFPLTVTSAQKNPTAFYLCASSAGGGYEQYFGPGTRLTVT.